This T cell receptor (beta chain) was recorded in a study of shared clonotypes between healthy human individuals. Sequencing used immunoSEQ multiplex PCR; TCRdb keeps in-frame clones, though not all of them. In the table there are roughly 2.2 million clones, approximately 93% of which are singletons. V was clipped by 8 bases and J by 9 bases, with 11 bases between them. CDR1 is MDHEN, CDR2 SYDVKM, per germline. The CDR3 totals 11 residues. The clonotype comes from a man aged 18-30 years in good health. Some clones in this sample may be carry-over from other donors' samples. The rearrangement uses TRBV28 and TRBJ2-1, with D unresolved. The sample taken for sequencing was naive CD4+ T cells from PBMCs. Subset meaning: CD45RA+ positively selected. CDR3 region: CASRLHSEQFF. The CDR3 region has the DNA TGTGCCAGCCGACTTCACAGTGAGCAGTTCTTC.